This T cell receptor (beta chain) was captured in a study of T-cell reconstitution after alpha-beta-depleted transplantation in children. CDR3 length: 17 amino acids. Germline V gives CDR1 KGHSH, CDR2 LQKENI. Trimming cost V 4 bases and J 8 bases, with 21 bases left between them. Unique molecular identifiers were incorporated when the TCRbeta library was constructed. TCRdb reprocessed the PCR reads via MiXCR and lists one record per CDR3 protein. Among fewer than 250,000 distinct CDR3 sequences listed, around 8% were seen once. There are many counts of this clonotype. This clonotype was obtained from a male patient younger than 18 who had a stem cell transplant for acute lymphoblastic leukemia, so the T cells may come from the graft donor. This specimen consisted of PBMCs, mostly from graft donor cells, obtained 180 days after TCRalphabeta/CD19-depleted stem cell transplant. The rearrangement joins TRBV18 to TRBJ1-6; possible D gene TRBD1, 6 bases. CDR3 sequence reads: CASSQTRSTGYHSPLHF. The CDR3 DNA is TGTGCCAGCTCACAAACCCGAAGTACAGGGTACCATTCACCCCTCCACTTT.